These T cell receptor beta chains were read from a single sample in a study of type 1 and type 2 diabetes patients. One entry per CDR3 protein, called by TCRdb with MiXCR from the multiplex PCR reads. The data hold 250,000 to 300,000 distinct CDR3 sequences, with 40% to 50% observed a single time. Specimen: peripheral blood mononuclear cells (PBMCs). The receptors here all came from a man in his late teens or twenties with type 2 diabetes. Each CDR3 is given with its conserved first and last residue.

>TRBV10-1
CASSETGARTTGELFF
>TRBV29-1
CSVWMTGNPYEQYF
>TRBV7-2
CASSLTPGGRDGYTF
>TRBV15
CATSRDVTGGAGYTF
>TRBV6-1
CASSYSKINNSPLHF
>TRBV7-2
CASSQGDRYTGELFF
>TRBV15
CATRERDEGPIGVQYF
>TRBV7-8
CASSPNSDNQPQHF
>TRBV10-1
CASWPNSPLHF
>TRBV2
CASRLPPGQGEYGYTF
>TRBV10-1
CASSDPRQVTGELFF
>TRBV30
CAWTHVGGDEQFF
>TRBV2
CASMRGNSPLHF
>TRBV19
CASSLGWGPVGEEAFF
>TRBV2
CASSARANTEAFF
>TRBV6-5
CASSNRAYEQYF
>TRBV14
CASSPASEGYGYTF
>TRBV7-2
CASSLAQGSGANVLTF
>TRBV19
CASRARENTEAFF
>TRBV19
CASSTSRQETQYF
>TRBV5-1
CASSARFDVYNYGYTF
>TRBV14
CASSQGGLEETQYF
>TRBV28
CASSNRDRGHLSLSPLHF
>TRBV30
CAWRIDGADTQYF
>TRBV11-2
CASSLVMGQAHHEQYF
>TRBV20-1
CSARTEISYEQYF
>TRBV19
CASSSRRQGYTGELFF
>TRBV19
CASSIPQGNQPQHF
>TRBV29-1
CSVEVGFGYTF
>TRBV12-3/TRBV12-4
CASSLDIGGSTNGYTF
>TRBV27
CASSAGTGGGTEAFF
>TRBV7-9
CASSLEFGVPSHEQYF
>TRBV29-1
CSVVDSDQPQHF
>TRBV12-3/TRBV12-4
CASSRNTGTHEQYF
>TRBV19
CASSQGYTF
>TRBV2
CASSESRGTGELFF
>TRBV4-1
CASSQVEPVGSPLHF
>TRBV2
CASSGLGSGELFF
>TRBV7-6
CASSLREDEQYF
>TRBV3-1
CASTTLGLEKLFF